The clone carrying this T cell receptor beta chain was detected only once. The same CDR3 also results from other DNA sequences found in this sample. The data are from a study of blood T cell repertoires in COVID-19. As for the study in general: Acute and convalescent COVID-19 samples came from the United States, Italy and Spain. PBMCs, B-cell-depleted T cells, or T cells provided the cDNA or gDNA that made up the material.

This CDR3 comprises 14 residues. CDR1 and CDR2 from the germline V gene are MNHEY and SVGAGI. V dropped 2 bases and J dropped 7; count of bases not matched to a gene: 6. Sequenced by immunoSEQ multiplex PCR; TCRdb stores in-frame clones only, minus some. The table lists approximately 260,000 clones, approximately 82% of them singletons. The receptor's source is a man in his 60s who had recovered from COVID-19. The V gene is TRBV6-5, the J gene TRBJ1-2, with TRBD1 matching over 8 bases. The sample comprised peripheral blood. The CDR3 is CASSYTGQGAGYTF. As DNA, the CDR3 is TGTGCCAGCAGTTACACCGGACAGGGAGCTGGCTACACCTTC.